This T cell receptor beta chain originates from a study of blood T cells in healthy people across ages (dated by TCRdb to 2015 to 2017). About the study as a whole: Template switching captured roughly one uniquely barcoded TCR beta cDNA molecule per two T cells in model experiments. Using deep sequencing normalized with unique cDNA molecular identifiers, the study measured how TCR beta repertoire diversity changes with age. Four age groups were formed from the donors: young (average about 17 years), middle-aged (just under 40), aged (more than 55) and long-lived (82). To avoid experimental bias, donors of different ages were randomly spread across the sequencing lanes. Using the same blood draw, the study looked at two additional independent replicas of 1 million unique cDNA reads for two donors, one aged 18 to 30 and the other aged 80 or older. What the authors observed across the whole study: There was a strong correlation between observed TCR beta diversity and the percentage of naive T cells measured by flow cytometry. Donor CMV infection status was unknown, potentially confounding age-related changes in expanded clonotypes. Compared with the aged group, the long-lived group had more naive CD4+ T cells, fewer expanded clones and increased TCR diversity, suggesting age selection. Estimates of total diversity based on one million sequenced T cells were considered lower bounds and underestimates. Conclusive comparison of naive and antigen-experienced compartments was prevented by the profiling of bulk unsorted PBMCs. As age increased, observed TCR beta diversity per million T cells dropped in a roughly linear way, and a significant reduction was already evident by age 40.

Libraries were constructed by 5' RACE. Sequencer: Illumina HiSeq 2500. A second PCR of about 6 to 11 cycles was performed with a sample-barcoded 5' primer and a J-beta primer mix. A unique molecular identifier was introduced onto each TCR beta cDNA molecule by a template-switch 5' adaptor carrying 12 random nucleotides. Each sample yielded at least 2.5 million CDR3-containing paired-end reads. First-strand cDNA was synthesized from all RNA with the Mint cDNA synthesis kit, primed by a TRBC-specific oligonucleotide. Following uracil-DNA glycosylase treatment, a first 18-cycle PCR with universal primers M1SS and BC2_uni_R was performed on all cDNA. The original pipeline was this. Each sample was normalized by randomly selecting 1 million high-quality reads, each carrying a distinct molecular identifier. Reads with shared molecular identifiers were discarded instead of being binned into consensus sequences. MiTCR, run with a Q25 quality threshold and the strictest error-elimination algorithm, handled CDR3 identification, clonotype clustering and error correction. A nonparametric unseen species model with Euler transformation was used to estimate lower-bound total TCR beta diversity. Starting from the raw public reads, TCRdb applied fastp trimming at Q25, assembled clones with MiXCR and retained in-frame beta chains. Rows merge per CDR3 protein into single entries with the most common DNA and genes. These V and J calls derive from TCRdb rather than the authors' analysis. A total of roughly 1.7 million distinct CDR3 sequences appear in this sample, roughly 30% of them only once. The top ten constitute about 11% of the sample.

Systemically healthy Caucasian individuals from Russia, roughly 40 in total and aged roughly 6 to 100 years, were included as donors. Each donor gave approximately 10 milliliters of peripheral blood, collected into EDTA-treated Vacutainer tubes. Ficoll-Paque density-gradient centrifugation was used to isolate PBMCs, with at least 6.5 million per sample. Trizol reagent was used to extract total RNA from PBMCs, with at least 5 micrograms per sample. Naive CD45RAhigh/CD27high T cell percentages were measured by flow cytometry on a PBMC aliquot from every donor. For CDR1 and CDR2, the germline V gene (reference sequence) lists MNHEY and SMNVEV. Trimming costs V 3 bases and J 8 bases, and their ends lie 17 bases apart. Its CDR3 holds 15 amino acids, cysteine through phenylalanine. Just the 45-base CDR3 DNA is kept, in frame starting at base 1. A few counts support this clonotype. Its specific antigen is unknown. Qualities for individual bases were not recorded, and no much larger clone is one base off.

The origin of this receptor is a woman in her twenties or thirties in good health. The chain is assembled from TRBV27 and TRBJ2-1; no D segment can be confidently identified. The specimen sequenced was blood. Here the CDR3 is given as CASSFVGSPGHEQFF. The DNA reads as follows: TGTGCCAGCAGTTTTGTGGGATCCCCAGGTCATGAGCAGTTCTTC.